The TCR beta chain under discussion was sequenced for a study of PD-1 blockade in classical Hodgkin lymphoma. The assay was immunoSEQ multiplex PCR, and TCRdb's table has in-frame clones only and misses some. The repertoire holds approximately 51,000 clones, with around 73% as singletons. Note on this clone: The antigen remains unidentified.

The J segment lost 5 bases and the V segment lost 4 bases, leaving 0 bases of the junction unmatched. The V gene's germline CDR1 is SEHNR and CDR2 FQNEAQ (reference sequence). The CDR3 length is 12 residues. General study results and limits: Reports indicated that newly diagnosed patients had lower baseline TCR diversity than healthy donors did.

In every patient, relapse followed autologous stem cell transplantation, while exposure to brentuximab vedotin differed. The sequence derives from a human donor with classical Hodgkin lymphoma. The sequenced sample was peripheral blood mononuclear cells (PBMCs), obtained before the second cycle of nivolumab. The chain links TRBV7-9 to TRBJ1-1, with 8 bases that match TRBD1. This CDR3 reads CASSWTGTEAFF. In nucleotides, the CDR3 is TGTGCCAGCAGCTGGACAGGGACTGAAGCTTTCTTT.